This T cell receptor beta chain was recovered during a study of T cell responses to AZD1222 COVID-19 vaccine. Findings and caveats of the study: Most donors were white British and more were female, and clonal diversity was possibly underestimated.

CDR1 is WNHNN and CDR2 is SYGVQD in the germline V gene (reference sequence). This CDR3 comprises 15 residues. V shed 7 bases, J shed 4 bases, and the junction held 8 bases outside the gene matches. The data were produced by immunoSEQ multiplex PCR, yet TCRdb's version contains in-frame clones alone and is incomplete. The table has 97,000 or so clones, 85% to 90% seen once. About this clone itself: Its specificity is unknown.

The chain employs TRBV10-1 and TRBJ2-1; TRBD2 matches 9 bases. Source: peripheral blood, taken on day 0 of AZD1222 vaccination. The clonotype was recovered from an adult in good health. The CDR3 loop is CASTKLAGTYNEQFF. The CDR3 DNA reads as TGCGCCAGCACCAAACTAGCGGGTACGTACAATGAGCAGTTCTTC.